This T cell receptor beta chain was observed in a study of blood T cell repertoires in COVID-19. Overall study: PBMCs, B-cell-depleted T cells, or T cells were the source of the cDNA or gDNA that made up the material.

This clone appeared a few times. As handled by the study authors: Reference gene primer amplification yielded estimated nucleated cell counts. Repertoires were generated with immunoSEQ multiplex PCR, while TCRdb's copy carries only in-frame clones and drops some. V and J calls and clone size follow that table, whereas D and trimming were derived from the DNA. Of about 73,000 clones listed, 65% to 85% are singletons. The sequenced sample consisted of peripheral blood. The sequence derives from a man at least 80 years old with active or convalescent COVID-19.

The CDR3 spells CASSGGTSGRPYSYEQYF. CDR3 in DNA: TGTGCCAGCAGTGGCGGGACTAGCGGGAGGCCCTACTCCTACGAGCAGTACTTC. The rearrangement joins TRBV6-2 or TRBV6-3 to TRBJ2-7; TRBD2 agrees at 15 bases. CDR1 MNHEY and CDR2 SVGEGT come from the germline V gene. There are 18 residues in the CDR3. Trimming removed 5 bases from V and 0 bases from J; junction bases left unmatched: 8.